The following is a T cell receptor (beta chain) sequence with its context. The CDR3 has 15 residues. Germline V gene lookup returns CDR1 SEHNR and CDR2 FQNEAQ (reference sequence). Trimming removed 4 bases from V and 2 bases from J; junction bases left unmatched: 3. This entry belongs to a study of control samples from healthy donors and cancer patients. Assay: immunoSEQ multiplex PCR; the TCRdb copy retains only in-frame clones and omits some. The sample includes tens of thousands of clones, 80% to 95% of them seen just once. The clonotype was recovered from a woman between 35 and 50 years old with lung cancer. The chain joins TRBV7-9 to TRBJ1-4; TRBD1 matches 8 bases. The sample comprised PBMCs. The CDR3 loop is CASSSGGLTNEKLFF. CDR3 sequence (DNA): TGTGCCAGCAGCTCAGGGGGCTTGACTAATGAAAAACTGTTTTTT.